A selection of T cell receptor beta chains follows, all from one sample in a study of blood T cell repertoires in COVID-19. Using immunoSEQ multiplex PCR, the repertoire was profiled, and TCRdb retains in-frame clones only, with some absent. The data show about 69,000 clones, 85% seen once. The material sequenced was peripheral blood. Receptors originate from a man at least 80 years old with acute or convalescent COVID-19. CDR3s include the opening cysteine and the closing phenylalanine or tryptophan. The D gene is left open where the match is weak. Size is omitted from some rows. Given values are once, few, many or a class for expanded clones.

D gene: TRBD1
clone size: .
V gene: TRBV5-1
J gene: TRBJ2-3
CDR3 protein: CASSLAGGSTDTQYF
CDR3 DNA: TGCGCCAGCAGCTTGGCAGGGGGCAGCACAGATACGCAGTATTTT

D gene: .
clone size: few
V gene: TRBV2
J gene: TRBJ1-4
CDR3 protein: CASGHMPEKLFF
CDR3 DNA: TGTGCCAGCGGTCACATGCCTGAAAAACTGTTTTTT

D gene: .
clone size: .
V gene: TRBV6-5
J gene: TRBJ1-1
CDR3 protein: CASSPPGGNTEAFF
CDR3 DNA: TGTGCCAGCAGTCCCCCCGGTGGGAACACTGAAGCTTTCTTT

D gene: TRBD1
clone size: .
V gene: TRBV10-3
J gene: TRBJ2-3
CDR3 protein: CASRESGGVADTQYF
CDR3 DNA: TGTGCCTCAAGGGAATCAGGGGGAGTAGCAGATACGCAGTATTTT

D gene: TRBD1
clone size: .
V gene: TRBV5-1
J gene: TRBJ1-2
CDR3 protein: CASSGGTEDGYTF
CDR3 DNA: TGCGCCAGCAGCGGAGGGACAGAGGATGGCTACACCTTC

D gene: TRBD1
clone size: .
V gene: TRBV4-3
J gene: TRBJ1-4
CDR3 protein: CASSRQGGEKLFF
CDR3 DNA: TGCGCCAGCAGCCGACAGGGCGGCGAAAAACTGTTTTTT

D gene: TRBD1
clone size: .
V gene: TRBV28
J gene: TRBJ1-1
CDR3 protein: CASSPRGRGMNTEAFF
CDR3 DNA: TGTGCCAGCAGTCCGAGAGGCAGGGGGATGAACACTGAAGCTTTCTTT

D gene: .
clone size: .
V gene: TRBV19
J gene: TRBJ2-1
CDR3 protein: CASRDTRGSYNEQFF
CDR3 DNA: TGTGCCAGTAGGGACACAAGGGGCTCCTACAATGAGCAGTTCTTC

D gene: TRBD1
clone size: .
V gene: TRBV19
J gene: TRBJ1-3
CDR3 protein: CASRTTGGENTIYF
CDR3 DNA: TGTGCCAGTAGAACAACAGGGGGCGAAAACACCATATATTTT

D gene: .
clone size: .
V gene: TRBV4-3
J gene: TRBJ1-5
CDR3 protein: CASSQGYELSNQPQHF
CDR3 DNA: TGCGCCAGCAGCCAAGGTTATGAGTTAAGCAATCAGCCCCAGCATTTT

D gene: TRBD1
clone size: .
V gene: TRBV7-2
J gene: TRBJ1-2
CDR3 protein: CASSLGGQGAGYTF
CDR3 DNA: TGTGCCAGCAGCTTAGGGGGACAGGGGGCAGGCTACACCTTC

D gene: TRBD1
clone size: .
V gene: TRBV6-5
J gene: TRBJ1-2
CDR3 protein: CASSYSSGGGYTF
CDR3 DNA: TGTGCCAGCAGTTACTCGTCAGGGGGTGGCTACACCTTC

D gene: .
clone size: .
V gene: TRBV24-1
J gene: TRBJ1-1
CDR3 protein: CATSDSRPAAEAFF
CDR3 DNA: TGTGCCACCAGTGATTCGCGGCCTGCGGCTGAAGCTTTCTTT

D gene: .
clone size: .
V gene: TRBV2
J gene: TRBJ1-2
CDR3 protein: CASSEGGNYGYTF
CDR3 DNA: TGTGCCAGCAGTGAGGGAGGAAACTATGGCTACACCTTC

D gene: TRBD2
clone size: .
V gene: TRBV5-4
J gene: TRBJ2-3
CDR3 protein: CASRVISGRATDTQYF
CDR3 DNA: TGTGCCAGCAGAGTAATTAGCGGGAGGGCCACAGATACGCAGTATTTT

D gene: TRBD2
clone size: .
V gene: TRBV14
J gene: TRBJ2-7
CDR3 protein: CASSTSAGGEQYF
CDR3 DNA: TGTGCCAGCAGCACCTCGGCGGGAGGGGAGCAGTACTTC

D gene: .
clone size: .
V gene: TRBV6-6
J gene: TRBJ1-2
CDR3 protein: CAIGSASRYGYTF
CDR3 DNA: TGTGCAATCGGCTCTGCTAGCCGCTATGGCTACACCTTC

D gene: .
clone size: .
V gene: TRBV3-1/TRBV3-2
J gene: TRBJ2-7
CDR3 protein: CASSQARSEQYF
CDR3 DNA: TGTGCCAGCAGCCAAGCGAGGAGCGAGCAGTACTTC

D gene: .
clone size: .
V gene: TRBV7-9
J gene: TRBJ2-7
CDR3 protein: CASSSSLYEQYF
CDR3 DNA: TGTGCCAGCAGCTCGTCTCTGTACGAGCAGTACTTC

D gene: .
clone size: .
V gene: TRBV6-5
J gene: TRBJ1-2
CDR3 protein: CASSYSGGGSNYGYTF
CDR3 DNA: TGTGCCAGCAGTTACTCTGGCGGGGGCTCTAACTATGGCTACACCTTC

D gene: TRBD2
clone size: .
V gene: TRBV6-5
J gene: TRBJ2-7
CDR3 protein: CASKRDPGSSYEQYF
CDR3 DNA: TGTGCCAGCAAGCGGGACCCCGGATCGAGCTACGAGCAGTACTTC

D gene: TRBD2
clone size: .
V gene: TRBV11-2
J gene: TRBJ2-5
CDR3 protein: CASSLRIAGGGETQYF
CDR3 DNA: TGTGCCAGCAGCTTGAGGATCGCGGGAGGGGGAGAGACCCAGTACTTC

D gene: TRBD1
clone size: .
V gene: TRBV4-2
J gene: TRBJ1-2
CDR3 protein: CASSQEGTGGLYGYTF
CDR3 DNA: TGTGCCAGCAGCCAAGAGGGGACAGGGGGTCTCTATGGCTACACCTTC

D gene: TRBD1
clone size: .
V gene: TRBV7-8
J gene: TRBJ1-1
CDR3 protein: CASSLVDGTGGREAFF
CDR3 DNA: TGTGCCAGCAGCTTAGTCGATGGAACAGGGGGCCGGGAAGCTTTCTTT

D gene: .
clone size: .
V gene: TRBV5-4
J gene: TRBJ1-1
CDR3 protein: CASSLREVEAFF
CDR3 DNA: TGTGCCAGCAGCTTGCGCGAGGTTGAAGCTTTCTTT

D gene: .
clone size: .
V gene: TRBV5-4
J gene: TRBJ2-2
CDR3 protein: CASSLGRENTGELFF
CDR3 DNA: TGTGCCAGCAGCTTGGGGAGAGAGAACACCGGGGAGCTGTTTTTT

D gene: TRBD1
clone size: .
V gene: TRBV5-1
J gene: TRBJ1-1
CDR3 protein: CASSFRGSNTEAFF
CDR3 DNA: TGCGCCAGCAGCTTCAGGGGGTCGAACACTGAAGCTTTCTTT

D gene: TRBD1
clone size: .
V gene: TRBV3-1/TRBV3-2
J gene: TRBJ1-4
CDR3 protein: CASSQEQGGTNEKLFF
CDR3 DNA: TGTGCCAGCAGCCAAGAGCAGGGGGGAACTAATGAAAAACTGTTTTTT

D gene: TRBD1
clone size: .
V gene: TRBV15
J gene: TRBJ2-7
CDR3 protein: CATSMSLLRDRTYEQYF
CDR3 DNA: TGTGCCACCAGCATGTCACTTTTACGGGACAGGACCTACGAGCAGTACTTC

D gene: .
clone size: few
V gene: TRBV7-6
J gene: TRBJ2-3
CDR3 protein: CASSLGLLLTDTQYF
CDR3 DNA: TGTGCCAGCAGCTTAGGACTCCTCCTCACAGATACGCAGTATTTT

D gene: .
clone size: .
V gene: TRBV13
J gene: TRBJ2-3
CDR3 protein: CASSPGGTATDTQYF
CDR3 DNA: TGTGCCAGCAGCCCCGGAGGGACAGCTACAGATACGCAGTATTTT